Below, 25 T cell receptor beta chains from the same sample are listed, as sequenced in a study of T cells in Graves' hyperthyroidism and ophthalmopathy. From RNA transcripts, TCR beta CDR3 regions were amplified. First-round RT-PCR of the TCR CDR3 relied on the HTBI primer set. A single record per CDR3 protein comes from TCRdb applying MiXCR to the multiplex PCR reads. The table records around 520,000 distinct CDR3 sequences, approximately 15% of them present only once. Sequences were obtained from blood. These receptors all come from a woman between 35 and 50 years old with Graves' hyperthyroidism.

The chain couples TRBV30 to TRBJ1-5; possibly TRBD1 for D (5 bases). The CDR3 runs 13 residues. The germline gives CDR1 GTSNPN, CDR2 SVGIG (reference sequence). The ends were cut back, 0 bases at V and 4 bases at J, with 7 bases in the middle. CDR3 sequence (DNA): TGTGCCTGGAGTGTAGGGGCTAATCAGCCCCAGCATTTT. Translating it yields CAWSVGANQPQHF.

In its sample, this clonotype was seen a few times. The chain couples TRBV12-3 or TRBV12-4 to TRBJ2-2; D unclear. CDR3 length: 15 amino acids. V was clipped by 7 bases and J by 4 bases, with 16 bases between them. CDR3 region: CASIPPGGPTGELFF. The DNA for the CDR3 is TGTGCCAGCATTCCCCCTGGCGGTCCCACCGGGGAGCTGTTTTTT.

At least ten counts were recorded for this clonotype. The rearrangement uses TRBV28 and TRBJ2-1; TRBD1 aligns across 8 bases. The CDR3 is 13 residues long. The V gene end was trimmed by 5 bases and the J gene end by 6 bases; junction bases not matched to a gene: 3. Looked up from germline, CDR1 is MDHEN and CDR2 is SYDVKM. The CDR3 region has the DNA TGTGCCAGCAGTACGACAGGGGTCAATGAGCAGTTCTTC. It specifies CASSTTGVNEQFF.

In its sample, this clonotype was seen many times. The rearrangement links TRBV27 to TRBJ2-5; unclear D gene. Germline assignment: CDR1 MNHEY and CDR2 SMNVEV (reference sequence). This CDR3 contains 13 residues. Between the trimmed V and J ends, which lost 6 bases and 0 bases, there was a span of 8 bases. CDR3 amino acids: CASRRTDQETQYF. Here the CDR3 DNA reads TGTGCCAGCAGAAGGACGGACCAAGAGACCCAGTACTTC.

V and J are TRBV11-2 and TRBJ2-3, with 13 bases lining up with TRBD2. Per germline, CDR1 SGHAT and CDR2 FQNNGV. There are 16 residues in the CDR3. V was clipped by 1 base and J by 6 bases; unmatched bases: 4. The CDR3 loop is CASSLATSGRDDTQYF. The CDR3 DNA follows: TGTGCCAGCAGCTTAGCTACTAGCGGGAGGGACGATACGCAGTATTTT.

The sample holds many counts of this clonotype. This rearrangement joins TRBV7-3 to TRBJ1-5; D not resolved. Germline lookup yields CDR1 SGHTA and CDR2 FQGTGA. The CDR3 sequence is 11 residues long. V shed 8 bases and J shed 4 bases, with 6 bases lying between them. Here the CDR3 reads CASFTNQPQHF. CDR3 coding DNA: TGTGCCAGCTTCACGAATCAGCCCCAGCATTTT. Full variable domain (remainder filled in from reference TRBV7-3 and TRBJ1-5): GAGVSQTPSNKVTEKGKYVELRCDPISGHTALYWYRQSLGQGPEFLIYFQGTGAADDSGLPNDRFFAVRPEGSVSTLKIQRTERGDSAVYLCASFTNQPQHFGDGTRLSIL.

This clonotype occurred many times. The CDR3 DNA reads as TGTGCCAGCAGCGGGACAGGGGGCTTCGATGAGCAGTTCTTC. Amino acid sequence: CASSGTGGFDEQFF. This chain uses TRBV2 with TRBJ2-1, with 12 nucleotides matching TRBD1. The germline gives CDR1 SNHLY, CDR2 FYNNEI. The CDR3 has 14 amino acids. Trimming removed 6 bases from V and 8 bases from J; junction bases left unmatched: 5.

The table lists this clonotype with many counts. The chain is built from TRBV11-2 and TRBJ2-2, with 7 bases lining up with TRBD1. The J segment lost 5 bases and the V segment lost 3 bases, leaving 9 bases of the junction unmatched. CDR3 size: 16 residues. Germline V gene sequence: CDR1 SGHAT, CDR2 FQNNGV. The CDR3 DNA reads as TGTGCCAGCAGCTTCCCTGAGGGACAGATGACCGGGGAGCTGTTTTTT. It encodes CASSFPEGQMTGELFF.

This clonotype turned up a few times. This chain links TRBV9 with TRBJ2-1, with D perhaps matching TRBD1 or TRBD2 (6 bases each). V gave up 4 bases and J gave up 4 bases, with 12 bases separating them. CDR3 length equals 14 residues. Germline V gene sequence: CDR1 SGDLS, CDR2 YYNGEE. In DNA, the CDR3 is TGTGCCAGCAGCCCCGAGGGGGGATACAATGAGCAGTTCTTC. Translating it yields CASSPEGGYNEQFF.

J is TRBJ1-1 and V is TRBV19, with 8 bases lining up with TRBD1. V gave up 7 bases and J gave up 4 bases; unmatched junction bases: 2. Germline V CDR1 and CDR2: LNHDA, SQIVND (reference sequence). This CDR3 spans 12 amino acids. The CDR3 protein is CASKGQGTEAFF. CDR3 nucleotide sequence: TGTGCCAGTAAAGGACAGGGCACTGAAGCTTTCTTT.

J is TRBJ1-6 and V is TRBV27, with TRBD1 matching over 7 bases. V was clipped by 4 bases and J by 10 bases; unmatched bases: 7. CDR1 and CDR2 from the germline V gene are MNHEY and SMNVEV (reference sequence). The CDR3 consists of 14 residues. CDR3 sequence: CASSSRQGGSPLHF. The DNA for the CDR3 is TGTGCCAGCAGTTCACGACAGGGAGGGTCACCCCTCCACTTT.

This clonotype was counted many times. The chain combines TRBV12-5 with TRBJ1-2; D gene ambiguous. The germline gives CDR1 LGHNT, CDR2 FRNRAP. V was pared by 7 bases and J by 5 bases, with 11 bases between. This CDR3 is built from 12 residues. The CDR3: CASDAPGYGYTF. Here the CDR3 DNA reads TGTGCTAGTGACGCTCCGGGGTATGGCTACACCTTC.

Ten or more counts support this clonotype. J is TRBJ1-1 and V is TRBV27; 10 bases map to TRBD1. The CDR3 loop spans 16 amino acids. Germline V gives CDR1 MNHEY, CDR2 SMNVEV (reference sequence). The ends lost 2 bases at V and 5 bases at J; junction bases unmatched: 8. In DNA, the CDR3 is TGTGCCAGCAGTTTAGGGACAGGGGTATTTGGGACTGAAGCTTTCTTT. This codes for CASSLGTGVFGTEAFF.

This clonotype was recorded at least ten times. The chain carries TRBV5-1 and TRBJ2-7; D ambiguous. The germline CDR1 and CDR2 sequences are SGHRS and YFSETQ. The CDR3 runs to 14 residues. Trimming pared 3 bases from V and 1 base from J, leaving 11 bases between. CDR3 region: CASSYSDKSYEQYF. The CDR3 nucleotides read TGCGCCAGCAGCTACAGCGATAAATCCTACGAGCAGTACTTC.

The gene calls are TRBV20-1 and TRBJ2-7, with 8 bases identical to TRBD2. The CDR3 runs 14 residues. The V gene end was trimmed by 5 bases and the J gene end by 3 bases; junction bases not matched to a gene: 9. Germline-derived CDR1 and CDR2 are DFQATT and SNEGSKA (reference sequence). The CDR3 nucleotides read TGCAGTGCTGAGGCGGGAGGAGGCGACTACGAGCAGTACTTC. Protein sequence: CSAEAGGGDYEQYF.

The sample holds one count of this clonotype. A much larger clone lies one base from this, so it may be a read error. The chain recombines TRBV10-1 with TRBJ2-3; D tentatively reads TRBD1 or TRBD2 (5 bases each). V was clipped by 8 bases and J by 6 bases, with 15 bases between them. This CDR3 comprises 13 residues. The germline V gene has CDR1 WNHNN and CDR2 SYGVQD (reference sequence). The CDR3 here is CASAGTPGDTQYF. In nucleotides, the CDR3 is TGCGCCAGCGCCGGGACGCCGGGGGATACGCAGTATTTT.

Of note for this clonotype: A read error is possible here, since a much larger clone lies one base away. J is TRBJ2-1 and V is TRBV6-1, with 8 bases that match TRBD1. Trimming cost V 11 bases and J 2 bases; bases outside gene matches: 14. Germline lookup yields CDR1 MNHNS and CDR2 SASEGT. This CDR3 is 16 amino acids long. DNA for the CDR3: TGTGCCCGCACTGGCAGGGGGCTTTCCCCCTACAATGAGCAGTTCTTC. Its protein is CARTGRGLSPYNEQFF.

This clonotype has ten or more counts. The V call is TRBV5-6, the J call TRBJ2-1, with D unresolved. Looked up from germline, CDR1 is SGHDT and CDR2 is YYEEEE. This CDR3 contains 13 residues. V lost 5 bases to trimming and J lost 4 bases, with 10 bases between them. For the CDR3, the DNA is TGTGCCAGCAGTCCCCGGCTGTACAATGAGCAGTTCTTC. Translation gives CASSPRLYNEQFF.

The CDR3 nucleotides read TGTGCCAGCAGTGAATACACGGATAATGGCTACACCTTC. Translating gives CASSEYTDNGYTF. This chain uses TRBV25-1 with TRBJ1-2; no definite D call. This CDR3 is built from 13 residues. Germline V gene lookup returns CDR1 MGHDK and CDR2 SYGVNS. Trimming removed 0 bases at V and 6 bases at J, with 8 bases between.

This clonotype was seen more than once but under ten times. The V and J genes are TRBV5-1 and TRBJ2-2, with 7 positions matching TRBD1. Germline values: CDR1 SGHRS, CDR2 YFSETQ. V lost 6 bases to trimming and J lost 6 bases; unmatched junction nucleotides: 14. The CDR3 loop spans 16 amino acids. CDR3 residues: CASTTRGPDRAGELFF. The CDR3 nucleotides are TGCGCCAGCACTACCCGAGGGCCCGACAGGGCCGGGGAGCTGTTTTTT.

CDR3 loop: CATSDRTSGSQETQYF. The CDR3, as DNA: TGTGCCACCAGTGACCGGACTAGCGGGAGCCAAGAGACCCAGTACTTC. V and J are TRBV24-1 and TRBJ2-5; 13 nucleotides line up with TRBD2. The CDR3 is made up of 16 amino acids. Looked up from germline, CDR1 is KGHDR and CDR2 is SFDVKD. The junction had 2 bases not matched to a gene; V was cut back by 4 bases and J by 1 base.

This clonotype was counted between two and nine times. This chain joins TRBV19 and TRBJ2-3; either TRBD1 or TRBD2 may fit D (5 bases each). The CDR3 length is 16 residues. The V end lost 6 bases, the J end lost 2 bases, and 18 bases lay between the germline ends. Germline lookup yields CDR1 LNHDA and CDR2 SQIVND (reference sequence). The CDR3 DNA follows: TGTGCCAGTAGAGAAGGGGCGGGTACCATCACAGATACGCAGTATTTT. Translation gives CASREGAGTITDTQYF.

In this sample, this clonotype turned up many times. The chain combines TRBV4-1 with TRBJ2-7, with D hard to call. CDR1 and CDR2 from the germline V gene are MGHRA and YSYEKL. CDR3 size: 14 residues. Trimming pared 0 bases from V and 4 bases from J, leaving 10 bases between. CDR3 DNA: TGCGCCAGCAGCCAAGAACTCGGCCCTTACGAGCAGTACTTC. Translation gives CASSQELGPYEQYF.

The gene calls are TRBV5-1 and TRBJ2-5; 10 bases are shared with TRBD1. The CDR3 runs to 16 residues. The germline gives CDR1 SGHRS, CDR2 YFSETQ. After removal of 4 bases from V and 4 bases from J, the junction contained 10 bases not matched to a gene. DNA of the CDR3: TGCGCCAGCAGCCTAACCAGACAGGGGGCGCGAGAGACCCAGTACTTC. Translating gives CASSLTRQGARETQYF.

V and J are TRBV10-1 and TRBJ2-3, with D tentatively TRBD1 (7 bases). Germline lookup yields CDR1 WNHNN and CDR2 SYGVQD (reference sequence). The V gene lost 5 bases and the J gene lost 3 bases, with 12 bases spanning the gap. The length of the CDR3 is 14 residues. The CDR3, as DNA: TGCGCCAGCAGTAGCCAGGGGGGTACAGATACGCAGTATTTT. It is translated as CASSSQGGTDTQYF.